This TCR beta chain was captured by sequencing in a study of blood T cell repertoires in COVID-19. Study as a whole: The United States, Italy and Spain supplied acute and convalescent COVID-19 samples.

A single count supports this clone. V was cut by 3 bases and J by 1 base, with 10 bases left in between. This CDR3 is 14 amino acids long. Germline CDR1 reads MNHEY; CDR2 reads SMNVEV (reference sequence). In terms of age and location, participants ranged from roughly 18 to 100 years and lived in about two dozen US areas. Participant reports of clinical history set cohort assignment. Original analysis: Cell counts per sample came from amplifying reference gene primers. Sequencing was performed with immunoSEQ multiplex PCR; in TCRdb, only in-frame clones are kept and a portion is missing. V and J calls and clone size are given by that table; D and trimming were obtained from the DNA. The sample lists 200,000 to 250,000 clones; around 90% were seen once.

This clonotype was sampled from a young man with acute COVID-19. This rearrangement joins TRBV27 to TRBJ2-7; D unclear. Sequenced input: PBMCs or T cells enriched from blood (not recorded which). The CDR3 DNA sequence: TGTGCCAGCAGTTTTATAGCAGATTCCTACGAGCAGTACTTC. Protein product: CASSFIADSYEQYF.